Below are 14 T cell receptor beta chains sequenced from a single sample in a study of preoperative IRX-2 immunotherapy in early breast cancer (dated by TCRdb to the late 2010s). Library preparation employed the immunoSEQ multiplex PCR assay. TCRdb mirrors the immuneACCESS table, restricted to in-frame sequences. Some clones are absent from its copies; in checked studies, under half trace to an unresolved V gene, and the reason for the others is unknown. This sample is represented by some 11,000 clones; 65% to 90% of them were singletons. The ten most abundant clones make up about 6% of the sample. Sample treatment or condition, as interpreted from the label and publication: preoperative locoregional IRX-2 cytokine immunotherapy. The source material was lymph node tissue, sampled before IRX-2 immunotherapy. The receptors were sampled from a human donor with breast cancer.

The gene calls are TRBV19 and TRBJ1-2; D is ambiguous. Trimming took 5 bases from V and 5 from J, leaving 15 bases between them. The CDR3 consists of 14 residues. Germline CDR1 is LNHDA and CDR2 is SQIVND (reference sequence). CDR3 in amino acids: CASSLQINGYGYTF. CDR3 coding DNA: TGTGCCAGTAGTTTACAGATCAATGGATATGGCTACACCTTC.

This chain uses TRBV7-1 with TRBJ1-1; TRBD1 matches 7 bases. TRBV7-1 is known as an ORF, though its function is uncertain. V lost 5 bases, J lost 5 bases, and 5 bases stayed unmatched. The CDR3 runs to 13 residues. The CDR3 reads CASSASGGTEAFF. The CDR3 nucleotides read TGTGCCAGCAGCGCATCAGGGGGGACTGAAGCTTTCTTT.

Only one count was recorded for this clone. The gene calls are TRBV6-8 and TRBJ2-4; D possibly corresponds to TRBD2 (6 bases). Germline loops: CDR1 MNHGY, CDR2 SAAAGT. Trimming shortened V by 4 bases and J by 6 bases, and 13 bases separated the two germline ends. The CDR3 runs 14 residues. CDR3 region: CASSSLADGNIQYF. CDR3 nucleotides: TGTGCCAGCAGTTCCTTAGCGGATGGAAACATTCAGTACTTC.

The rearrangement uses TRBV19 and TRBJ2-2; TRBD2 is a possible D gene (6 bases). Germline CDR1 is LNHDA and CDR2 is SQIVND (reference sequence). The V gene lost 6 bases and the J gene lost 2 bases, with 13 bases spanning the gap. There are 15 residues in the CDR3. The CDR3 coding sequence is TGTGCCAGTAGACCGGGACTGGCCAACACCGGGGAGCTGTTTTTT. Amino acids: CASRPGLANTGELFF.

J is TRBJ2-3 and V is TRBV11-3; TRBD2 agrees at 7 bases. The V gene's germline CDR1 is SGHNT and CDR2 YENEEA. The CDR3 contains 17 residues. V was clipped by 3 bases and J by 1 base; unmatched bases: 10. The CDR3 nucleotides are TGTGCCAGCAGCTTGGGTGGGGCGGGAGTCGGCACAGATACGCAGTATTTT. The encoded protein is CASSLGGAGVGTDTQYF.

The V call is TRBV19, the J call TRBJ1-2, with 7 bases fitting TRBD1. The CDR3 consists of 15 residues. J lost 2 bases, V lost 6 bases, and 9 bases had no gene match. Germline assignment: CDR1 LNHDA and CDR2 SQIVND (reference sequence). The CDR3 coding sequence is TGTGCCAGTAGACAGACAGGGCCCAGGAACTATGGCTACACCTTC. This encodes CASRQTGPRNYGYTF.

This clone showed up just once. The chain uses TRBV19 and TRBJ2-5; unclear D gene. The CDR3 sequence is 13 residues long. Trimming stripped 3 bases from V and 2 bases from J, with 7 bases between. Germline V CDR1 and CDR2: LNHDA, SQIVND (reference sequence). DNA for the CDR3: TGTGCCAGTAGTATGAGAGTTCAAGAGACCCAGTACTTC. Translated: CASSMRVQETQYF.

The V call is TRBV11-3, the J call TRBJ2-3; 9 bases align to TRBD2. J lost 2 bases, V lost 4 bases, and 16 bases had no gene match. Germline assignment: CDR1 SGHNT and CDR2 YENEEA. The CDR3 has 19 amino acids. CDR3 DNA sequence: TGTGCCAGCAGCTCCTGGGGGACAGCGGGGGGCTGGGACACAGATACGCAGTATTTT. It is translated as CASSSWGTAGGWDTDTQYF.

The rearrangement joins TRBV15 to TRBJ1-2, with 12 nucleotides matching TRBD1. The CDR3 totals 16 residues. Germline CDR1 is LNHNV and CDR2 is YYDKDF (reference sequence). J was trimmed by 10 bases and V by 0 bases; bases with no gene match: 9. CDR3 residues: CATSRDMKGQGADYTF. In DNA, the CDR3 is TGTGCCACCAGCAGAGATATGAAGGGACAGGGGGCTGACTACACCTTC.

This rearrangement joins TRBV15 to TRBJ2-2; 8 positions match TRBD1. Germline V gene lookup returns CDR1 LNHNV and CDR2 YYDKDF (reference sequence). V shed 2 bases, J shed 7 bases, and the junction held 12 bases outside the gene matches. This CDR3 has 17 amino acids. CDR3 sequence reads: CATSRLRDRTRGGELFF. The CDR3 DNA is TGTGCCACCAGCAGACTCCGGGACAGGACCAGAGGCGGGGAGCTGTTTTTT. The full variable domain, in which reference TRBV15 and TRBJ2-2 provide the parts outside the CDR3, is DAMVIQNPRYQVTQFGKPVTLSCSQTLNHNVMYWYQQKSSQAPKLLFHYYDKDFNNEADTPDNFQSRRPNTSFCFLDIRSPGLGDTAMYLCATSRLRDRTRGGELFFGEGSRLTVL.

The sample holds one count of this clone. This chain joins TRBV11-3 and TRBJ1-2; D is possibly TRBD1 (6 bases). From germline, CDR1 is SGHNT and CDR2 YENEEA. The CDR3 sequence is 14 residues long. Trimming cost V 4 bases and J 5 bases, with 14 bases left between them. The CDR3 DNA sequence: TGTGCCAGCAGCTACCACAGGGTAGAGTATGGCTACACCTTC. Protein sequence: CASSYHRVEYGYTF.

Only a few counts were recorded for this clone. The rearrangement joins TRBV11-3 to TRBJ1-5; D possibly corresponds to TRBD1 (5 bases). Trimming removed 5 bases from V and 7 bases from J, with 15 bases in between. The CDR3 consists of 14 residues. Germline V CDR1 and CDR2: SGHNT, YENEEA. The CDR3, as DNA: TGTGCCAGCAGCGTACAGGTGTCTAGGCAGCCCCAGCATTTT. Encoded protein: CASSVQVSRQPQHF.

This chain connects TRBV28 to TRBJ1-4; maybe TRBD1 (6 bases). Germline CDR1 MDHEN, CDR2 SYDVKM. The V and J ends lost 8 bases and 8 bases respectively, with 15 bases between them. CDR3 length: 13 residues. This CDR3 reads CASVGGGHEKLFF. The CDR3 nucleotides are TGTGCCAGCGTCGGGGGGGGACACGAAAAACTGTTTTTT.

The chain carries TRBV5-1 and TRBJ1-2; the D is unclear. Germline values: CDR1 SGHRS, CDR2 YFSETQ. V gave up 4 bases and J gave up 4 bases, with 17 bases separating them. The CDR3 is made up of 15 amino acids. This chain's CDR3 is CASSLSGEGSYGYTF. The CDR3 DNA reads TGCGCCAGCAGCCTTTCCGGTGAGGGTAGCTATGGCTACACCTTC.